What follows describes a single TCR beta chain. CDR3 size: 16 residues. Germline CDR1 reads SGHAT; CDR2 reads FQNNGV. Trimming cost V 3 bases and J 6 bases, with 19 bases left between them. It was with random hexamers that roughly 0.45 to 1 ug RNA was reverse transcribed. TCRdb independently ran MiXCR on the immunoSEQ multiplex PCR reads; one entry per CDR3 protein. This table holds tens of thousands of distinct CDR3 sequences, 91% found once. The record originates from a study of CD8 T cells in Susac syndrome. Material: CD8+ T cells from PBMCs. This receptor was taken from a human donor with multiple sclerosis. The J gene is TRBJ2-3, the V gene TRBV11-2, with D perhaps TRBD1 (6 bases). The CDR3 sequence is CASSLTPTGFTDTQYF. CDR3 bases: TGTGCCAGCAGCTTGACCCCGACAGGCTTCACGGATACGCAGTATTTT.